The entry that follows covers one T cell receptor (beta chain) sequence. These data originate in a study of blood T cell repertoires in COVID-19. Study-wide background: From T cells, B-cell-depleted T cells, or PBMCs came the material, which was cDNA or gDNA.

V was clipped by 2 bases and J by 6 bases, with 11 bases between them. The CDR3 totals 13 residues. Per the germline V gene, CDR1 is MNHNY and CDR2 is SVGAGI (reference sequence). In the original analysis: Counts of nucleated cells, estimated from reference gene primer amplification, were obtained. Clones were read by immunoSEQ multiplex PCR, and TCRdb kept only the in-frame ones, dropping some. V, J and clone size were drawn from that table, and D and trimming were deduced from the DNA. This sample has under 200,000 clones, with 79% found just once. Sample: peripheral blood. The TCR was taken from a man aged 60 to 75 with active or convalescent COVID-19. The chain joins TRBV6-6 to TRBJ2-7, with D possibly being TRBD2 (6 bases). CDR3 in DNA: TGTGCCAGCAGTTACCTCGTCGGGAGCGAGCAGTACTTC. Protein product: CASSYLVGSEQYF.